Below, one T cell receptor beta chain is given with its context. Its matching antigen is unknown. This specimen belongs to a study of CD8+ T cells in alopecia areata. Study background: In an open-label trial, patients got 5 to 10 mg tofacitinib twice daily. Study-level findings and limits: For lesional scalp, especially alopecia totalis/universalis, clonality was higher than in normal scalp. Mice showed TCR sharing more clearly than patients did, possibly owing to HLA.

The treatment here: oral pan-JAK inhibitor, 5-10 mg twice daily. Alopecia areata patients provided lesional scalp punch biopsies and peripheral blood. It was cDNA, reverse transcribed from extracted RNA, that served as the sequencing template. Produced via immunoSEQ multiplex PCR; TCRdb's table is partial and in-frame only. The data hold 200,000 to 250,000 clones, with 64% observed a single time. The receptor was derived from a human donor with alopecia areata. The source was CD4+ T cells sorted from blood, collected at week 4, from a patient treated with tofacitinib.

This CDR3 is CAISERGRDGYTF. Here the CDR3 DNA reads TGTGCCATCAGTGAGAGGGGGCGGGATGGCTACACCTTC. The J gene is TRBJ1-2, the V gene TRBV10-3; the match to TRBD1 covers 7 bases. The V and J ends lost 2 bases and 6 bases, in that order; junction bases with no gene match: 3. The CDR3 sequence is 13 residues long. The germline V gene has CDR1 ENHRY and CDR2 SYGVKD.